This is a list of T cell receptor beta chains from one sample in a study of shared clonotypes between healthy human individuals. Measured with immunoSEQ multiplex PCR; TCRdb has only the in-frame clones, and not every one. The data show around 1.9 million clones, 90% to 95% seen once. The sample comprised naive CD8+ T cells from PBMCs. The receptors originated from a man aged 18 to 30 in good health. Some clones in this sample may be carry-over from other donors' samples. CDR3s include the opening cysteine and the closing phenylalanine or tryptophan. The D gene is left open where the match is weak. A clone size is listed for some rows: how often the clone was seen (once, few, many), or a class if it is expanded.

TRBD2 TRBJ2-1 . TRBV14 CASSILALGEQFF TGTGCCAGCAGCATACTAGCGCTGGGTGAGCAGTTCTTC
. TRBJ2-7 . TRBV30 CAAQDLSYEQYF TGTGCCGCACAGGACCTCTCCTACGAGCAGTACTTC
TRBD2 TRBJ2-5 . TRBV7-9 CASIGVTSGYQETQYF TGTGCCAGCATTGGGGTTACTAGCGGGTATCAAGAGACCCAGTACTTC
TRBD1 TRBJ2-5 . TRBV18 CASSPGGQGPSATQETQYF TGTGCCAGCTCACCAGGGGGACAGGGGCCCTCGGCGACGCAGGAGACCCAGTACTTC
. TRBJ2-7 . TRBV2 CASSLVIYEQYF TGTGCCAGCAGTTTGGTCATCTACGAGCAGTACTTC
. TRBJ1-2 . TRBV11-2 CASSLSWGENWEGYTF TGTGCCAGCAGCTTGAGCTGGGGCGAAAATTGGGAAGGCTACACCTTC
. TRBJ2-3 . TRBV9 CASSAHGSAGLPSTDTQYF TGTGCCAGCAGCGCCCATGGGTCTGCGGGATTGCCTAGCACAGATACGCAGTATTTT
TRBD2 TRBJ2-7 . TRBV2 CASSELAGLSYEQYF TGTGCCAGCAGTGAGCTAGCGGGACTATCCTACGAGCAGTACTTC
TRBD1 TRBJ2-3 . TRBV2 CASSGAAQGASTDTQYF TGTGCCAGCAGTGGGGCAGCTCAGGGGGCTAGCACAGATACGCAGTATTTT
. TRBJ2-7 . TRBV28 CASSPGPGVGVSYEQYF TGTGCCAGCAGCCCGGGCCCCGGGGTCGGGGTAAGCTACGAGCAGTACTTC
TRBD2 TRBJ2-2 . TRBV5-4 CASSLEGTSGRDTGELFF TGTGCCAGCAGCTTGGAAGGGACTAGCGGGAGAGACACCGGGGAGCTGTTTTTT
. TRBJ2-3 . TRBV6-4 CASSELRGGMDTQYF TGTGCCAGCAGTGAACTTAGAGGGGGGATGGATACGCAGTATTTT
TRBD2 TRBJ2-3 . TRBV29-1 CSVRAASGSGVTDTQYF TGCAGCGTCCGGGCGGCTAGCGGGAGTGGGGTAACAGATACGCAGTATTTT
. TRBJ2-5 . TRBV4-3 CASSQPTQETQYF TGCGCCAGCAGCCAACCGACACAAGAGACCCAGTACTTC
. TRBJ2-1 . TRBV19 CASRGVGEQFF TGTGCCAGTAGGGGGGTGGGTGAGCAGTTCTTC
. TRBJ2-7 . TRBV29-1 CSVRGDRDFDEQYF TGCAGCGTGAGGGGAGATCGGGATTTCGACGAGCAGTACTTC
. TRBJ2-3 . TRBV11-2 CASSLGLTDTQYF TGTGCCAGCAGCTTAGGACTAACAGATACGCAGTATTTT
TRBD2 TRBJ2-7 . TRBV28 CASSFLREGTYEQYF TGTGCCAGCAGTTTCCTCCGGGAGGGGACATACGAGCAGTACTTC
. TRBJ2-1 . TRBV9 CASSERSHPSNNEQFF TGTGCCAGCAGCGAGCGGTCCCACCCTAGCAACAATGAGCAGTTCTTC
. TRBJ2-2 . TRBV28 CASSFSGAGELFF TGTGCCAGCAGTTTCAGTGGGGCCGGGGAGCTGTTTTTT
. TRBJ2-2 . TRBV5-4 CASSLIAGELFF TGTGCCAGCAGCTTGATCGCCGGGGAGCTGTTTTTT
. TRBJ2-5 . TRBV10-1 CASSPGLMYQETQYF TGCGCCAGCAGTCCGGGACTGATGTACCAAGAGACCCAGTACTTC
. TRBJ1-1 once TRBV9 CASSGEGTQREAFF TGTGCCAGCAGCGGAGAAGGGACTCAGAGGGAAGCTTTCTTT
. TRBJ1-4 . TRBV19 CASSIPRRNEKLFF TGTGCCAGTAGTATCCCCAGGAGGAACGAAAAACTGTTTTTT
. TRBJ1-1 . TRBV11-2 CASSLTREYTEAFF TGTGCCAGCAGCTTAACGCGGGAGTACACTGAAGCTTTCTTT
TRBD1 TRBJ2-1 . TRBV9 CASSDPLTGQGSYNEQFF TGTGCCAGCAGCGACCCCTTAACGGGACAGGGCTCCTACAATGAGCAGTTCTTC
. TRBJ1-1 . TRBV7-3 CASSLIGGEITEAFF TGTGCCAGCAGCTTAATAGGGGGGGAGATCACTGAAGCTTTCTTT
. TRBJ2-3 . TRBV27 CASTPVGSTDTQYF TGTGCCAGCACCCCAGTGGGGAGCACAGATACGCAGTATTTT
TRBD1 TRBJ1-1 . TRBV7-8 CASSLGAGGSIGNTEAFF TGTGCCAGCAGCTTAGGGGCAGGGGGATCAATAGGCAACACTGAAGCTTTCTTT
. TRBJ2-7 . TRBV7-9 CASSSRLVNEQYF TGTGCCAGCAGCTCCAGACTAGTCAACGAGCAGTACTTC
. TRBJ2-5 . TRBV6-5 CASSTGFGQETQYF TGTGCCAGCAGTACGGGCTTTGGGCAAGAGACCCAGTACTTC
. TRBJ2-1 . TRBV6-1 CASRPLGTYNEQFF TGTGCCAGCAGGCCCCTGGGAACCTACAATGAGCAGTTCTTC
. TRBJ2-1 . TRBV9 CASSVSAFGNEQFF TGTGCCAGCAGCGTATCGGCGTTCGGGAATGAGCAGTTCTTC
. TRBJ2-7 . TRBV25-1 CASVGLAYEQYF TGTGCCAGCGTTGGGCTCGCCTACGAGCAGTACTTC
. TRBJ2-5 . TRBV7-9 CASSPRGTQETQYF TGTGCCAGCAGCCCCCGTGGGACACAAGAGACCCAGTACTTC
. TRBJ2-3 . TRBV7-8 CASGWTSTDTQYF TGTGCCAGCGGTTGGACTAGCACAGATACGCAGTATTTT
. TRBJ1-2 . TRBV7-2 CASRSLAGAGVGGYTF TGTGCCAGCCGCTCCCTAGCGGGGGCAGGGGTAGGTGGCTACACCTTC
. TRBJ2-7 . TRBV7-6 CASSLASTYEQYF TGTGCCAGCAGCTTAGCGTCAACCTACGAGCAGTACTTC
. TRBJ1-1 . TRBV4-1 CASSQQANTEAFF TGCGCCAGCAGCCAACAAGCGAACACTGAAGCTTTCTTT